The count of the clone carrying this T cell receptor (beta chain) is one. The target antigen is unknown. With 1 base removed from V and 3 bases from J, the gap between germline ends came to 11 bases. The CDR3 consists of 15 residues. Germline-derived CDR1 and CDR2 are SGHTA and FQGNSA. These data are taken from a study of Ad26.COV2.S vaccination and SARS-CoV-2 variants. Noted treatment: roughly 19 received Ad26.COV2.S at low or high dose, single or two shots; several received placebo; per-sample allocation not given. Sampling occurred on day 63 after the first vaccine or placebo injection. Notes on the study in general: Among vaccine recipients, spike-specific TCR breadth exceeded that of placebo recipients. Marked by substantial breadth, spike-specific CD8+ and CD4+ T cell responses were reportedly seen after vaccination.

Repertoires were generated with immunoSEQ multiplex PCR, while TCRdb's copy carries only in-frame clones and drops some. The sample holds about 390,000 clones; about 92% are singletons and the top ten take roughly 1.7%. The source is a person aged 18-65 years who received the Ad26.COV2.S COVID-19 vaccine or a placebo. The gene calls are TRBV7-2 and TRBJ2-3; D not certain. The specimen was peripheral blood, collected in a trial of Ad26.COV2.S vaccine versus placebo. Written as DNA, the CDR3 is TGTGCCAGCAGCTTAGTCTCGGTCAGAACAGATACGCAGTATTTT. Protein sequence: CASSLVSVRTDTQYF.